This is a list of T cell receptor beta chains from one sample in a study of T cell changes during pregnancy in multiple sclerosis. The data were produced by immunoSEQ multiplex PCR, yet TCRdb's version contains in-frame clones alone and is incomplete. The sample has about 16,000 clones, 86% seen once. This sample comprised CD8+ T cells from peripheral blood mononuclear cells, obtained in the first trimester of pregnancy. These receptors originate from a female donor with multiple sclerosis, enrolled in a pregnancy study. CDR3s include the opening cysteine and the closing phenylalanine or tryptophan. D genes are given only for firm matches. The size of a clone is reported for some rows only, either as once, few or many, or as a class for expanded clones.

j_call v_call d_call clone_size cdr3_nt cdr3_aa
TRBJ1-5 TRBV29-1 - - TGCAGCGTTGTCCTAGGAAATAGCAATCAGCCCCAGCATTTT CSVVLGNSNQPQHF
TRBJ2-7 TRBV28 TRBD2 - TGTGCCAGCAGTTTCCCTCTAGCGGGGGGGAGTTACGAGCAGTACTTC CASSFPLAGGSYEQYF
TRBJ2-7 TRBV10-1 - once TGCGCCAGCAGTTTACAGGGAACTGACGAGCAGTACTTC CASSLQGTDEQYF
TRBJ1-5 TRBV6-5 - few TGTGCCAGCAGTTCCCACTTAGGGGTACAGCCCCAGCATTTT CASSSHLGVQPQHF
TRBJ2-7 TRBV27 TRBD1 - TGTGCCAGCAGTTTACTAGCCCCACAGGGGAAACCTGCCTACGAGCAGTACTTC CASSLLAPQGKPAYEQYF
TRBJ2-6 TRBV27 - - TGTGCCAGCAGTGTTAACAGGGCGCTAAGCTCTGGGGCCAACGTCCTGACTTTC CASSVNRALSSGANVLTF
TRBJ1-2 TRBV7-9 - - TGTGCCAGCAGCTTAGGAGGGATCTATGGCTACACCTTC CASSLGGIYGYTF
TRBJ2-2 TRBV6-5 - - TGTGCCAGCAGTTACCCAAACACCGGGGAGCTGTTTTTT CASSYPNTGELFF
TRBJ1-1 TRBV7-9 TRBD1 - TGTGCCAGCAGCTTAGGACAGGGAACTGAAGCTTTCTTT CASSLGQGTEAFF
TRBJ1-2 TRBV6-6 - once TGTGCCAGCAGTTCTGACAGGAGAGGCTACACCTTC CASSSDRRGYTF
TRBJ1-3 TRBV10-1 - once TGCGCCAGCCACACAGGAATCCAAAGCCAACCCCTGAGCTCTGGAAACACCATATATTTT CASHTGIQSQPLSSGNTIYF
TRBJ2-7 TRBV7-8 - - TGTGCCAGCAGCTTAGCGGGGCGCGTCTACGAGCAGTACTTC CASSLAGRVYEQYF
TRBJ1-2 TRBV7-9 - - TGTGCCAGCAGCTTATCGAAACCCGGGAAGGTCGGTGGCTACACCTTC CASSLSKPGKVGGYTF
TRBJ2-7 TRBV4-1 - - TGCGCCAGCAGCCAAGGTGTCCCAGCCTACGAGCAGTACTTC CASSQGVPAYEQYF
TRBJ2-1 TRBV5-6 TRBD2 - TGTGCCAGCAGCTCAGCGGGGGGGCGTCGCTCCTACAATGAGCAGTTCTTC CASSSAGGRRSYNEQFF
TRBJ2-3 TRBV28 TRBD1 - TGTGCCAGCAAGGGGCAGGGGGACACAGATACGCAGTATTTT CASKGQGDTDTQYF
TRBJ1-1 TRBV14 TRBD1 - TGTGCCAGCAGCCTTGGGACAGGGAAGAACACTGAAGCTTTCTTT CASSLGTGKNTEAFF
TRBJ2-7 TRBV4-1 TRBD2 - TGCGCCAGCAGCCCCAGTTCGGAGGCCCGGGGGGACGAGCAGTACTTC CASSPSSEARGDEQYF
TRBJ1-4 TRBV6-1 TRBD1 - TGTGCCAGCAGTCCAGGGGGCGGGAATGAAAAACTGTTTTTT CASSPGGGNEKLFF
TRBJ2-5 TRBV27 TRBD1 - TGTGCCAGCAGTAGGGAGAGGGGGCCTCAAGAGACCCAGTACTTC CASSRERGPQETQYF
TRBJ2-7 TRBV5-1 - - TGCGCCAGCAGCTCATACCATCAGGGGGGTGAGCAGTACTTC CASSSYHQGGEQYF
TRBJ1-2 TRBV13 - - TGTGCCAGCAGCGTCCTGTATTATGGCTACACCTTC CASSVLYYGYTF